The rows below give T cell receptor beta chains drawn from one sample of a study of control samples from healthy donors and cancer patients. TCRdb keeps only in-frame clones here, not all; method: immunoSEQ multiplex PCR. The data show 84,000 or so clones, roughly nine tenths seen once. Sequencing was carried out using blood. All receptors derive from a man aged 25-40 years in good health. Each CDR3 is given with its conserved first and last residue. D genes are given only for firm matches. Clone size is given for some rows only: seen once, a few or many times, or a class if the clone is expanded.

TRBJ2-7	TRBV12-3/TRBV12-4	.	.	TGTGCCAGCAGTTCTTACTACGAGCAGTACTTC	CASSSYYEQYF
TRBJ1-1	TRBV28	.	.	TGTGCCAGCATCAGGGGCGGGGACACTGAAGCTTTCTTT	CASIRGGDTEAFF
TRBJ1-2	TRBV4-2	TRBD1	.	TGTGCCAGCAGCCAAGAAACGACCACTGGACAGGGATCTGGCTACACCTTC	CASSQETTTGQGSGYTF
TRBJ1-5	TRBV7-8	.	.	TGTGCCAGCAGCTTCGGGAGTGATCAGCCCCAGCATTTT	CASSFGSDQPQHF
TRBJ1-5	TRBV30	.	few	TGTGCCTGGAGTGCCCCCCCGGGGTCGGGGAATCAGCCCCAGCATTTT	CAWSAPPGSGNQPQHF
TRBJ1-3	TRBV28	.	once	TGTGCCAGCAGTCTCCCCTGGCGTGAAGGAAACACCATATATTTT	CASSLPWREGNTIYF
TRBJ2-5	TRBV7-8	.	.	TGTGCCAGCAGCTTAGCAGGTCGGGAGCTAAGTGGAGAGACCCAGTACTTC	CASSLAGRELSGETQYF
TRBJ2-1	TRBV19	.	.	TGTGCCAGTAGTATTGTGTCGGAATTCAATGAGCAGTTCTTC	CASSIVSEFNEQFF
TRBJ2-6	TRBV4-2	.	.	TGTGCCAGCAGCCAAGATCCGGTTTCTGGGGCCAACGTCCTGACTTTC	CASSQDPVSGANVLTF
TRBJ2-5	TRBV27	TRBD1	.	TGTGCCAGCAGTAGCAGGGGGCGCGGAGAGACCCAGTACTTC	CASSSRGRGETQYF
TRBJ1-2	TRBV7-2	.	.	TGTGCCAGCAGGAGAGGGGGTTCTAACTATGGCTACACCTTC	CASRRGGSNYGYTF
TRBJ2-7	TRBV30	.	.	TGTGCCTGGGGAAAGGCAGGTCCCTACGAGCAGTACTTC	CAWGKAGPYEQYF
TRBJ1-2	TRBV6-5	TRBD1	.	TGTGCCAGCACCTCAGACAGGGAGAATGGCTACACCTTC	CASTSDRENGYTF
TRBJ1-1	TRBV15	.	.	TGTGCCACCAGCAGAGCCCAGGGTGGACGGGGTGAAGCTTTCTTT	CATSRAQGGRGEAFF
TRBJ1-3	TRBV12-3/TRBV12-4	.	.	TGTGCCAGCAGTTTAGCGCAGGGAAACACCATATATTTT	CASSLAQGNTIYF
TRBJ2-7	TRBV6-1	TRBD1	.	TGTGCCAGCAGTGAACAACCGACAGGGGGTTGGGACGAGCAGTACTTC	CASSEQPTGGWDEQYF
TRBJ2-6	TRBV4-1	TRBD1	.	TGCGCCAGCAGCCCACCACCGGGACAGGGCTTTACTGGGGCCAACGTCCTGACTTTC	CASSPPPGQGFTGANVLTF
TRBJ1-4	TRBV5-1	.	once	TGCGCCAGCAGCCCCACCCCGGGGGAAAAACTGTTTTTT	CASSPTPGEKLFF
TRBJ1-3	TRBV18	.	once	TGTGCCAGCTCACCACAATACAGGGACGGTGGAAACACCATATATTTT	CASSPQYRDGGNTIYF
TRBJ2-5	TRBV15	.	.	TGTGCCACCAGCAGAGATTTTGTAAGACTCCAAGAGACCCAGTACTTC	CATSRDFVRLQETQYF
TRBJ2-2	TRBV10-3	TRBD2	few	TGTGCCATCAGTGAGTTAGCGGGAAACACCGGGGAGCTGTTTTTT	CAISELAGNTGELFF
TRBJ2-3	TRBV29-1	.	once	TGCAGCGTTGAGGGGGGGCGGGTTACGCAGTATTTT	CSVEGGRVTQYF
TRBJ2-7	TRBV11-2	.	.	TGTGCCAGCAGGTTCGACACCGCGTCCTACGAGCAGTACTTC	CASRFDTASYEQYF
TRBJ1-1	TRBV15	TRBD1	.	TGTGCCACCCAGGGAGGTAGGGGGCCGAACACTGAAGCTTTCTTT	CATQGGRGPNTEAFF
TRBJ2-2	TRBV24-1	.	.	TGTGCCACCAGTGATCCTACACAGGGAGGAGGGTTGGGGCTGTTTTTT	CATSDPTQGGGLGLFF
TRBJ1-1	TRBV19	.	.	TGTGCCAGTAGTAACCGGGAGATTGAAGCTTTCTTT	CASSNREIEAFF
TRBJ2-5	TRBV7-2	TRBD1	.	TGTGCCAGCAGCAGAGGACAGGGGGCGTGGGGAGAGACCCAGTACTTC	CASSRGQGAWGETQYF
TRBJ1-5	TRBV2	.	.	TGTGCCAGCAGGTCTTCGACAGCTAGCAATCAGCCCCAGCATTTT	CASRSSTASNQPQHF
TRBJ2-1	TRBV7-9	TRBD1	once	TGTGCCAGCAGCTGGGGGGACAGGTCCTACAATGAGCAGTTCTTC	CASSWGDRSYNEQFF
TRBJ2-5	TRBV5-1	.	.	TGCGCCAGCAGCCAGGACCCCGGGACGCTGGAAAGGGAGACCCAGTACTTC	CASSQDPGTLERETQYF
TRBJ2-3	TRBV5-1	TRBD2	.	TGCGCCAGCAGCTTAGCCCGAGGACTAGCGGGGTACTCAGATACGCAGTATTTT	CASSLARGLAGYSDTQYF
TRBJ2-1	TRBV5-1	.	.	TGCGCCAGCGCTGTCAGAGGCTCCAGCTCCTACAATGAGCAGTTCTTC	CASAVRGSSSYNEQFF
TRBJ1-1	TRBV18	.	.	TGTGCCAGCCACGAAGGCACTGAAGCTTTCTTT	CASHEGTEAFF
TRBJ2-7	TRBV28	.	.	TGTGCCAGCATGTGGCGGGACGCCACCTACGAGCAGTACTTC	CASMWRDATYEQYF
TRBJ1-1	TRBV12-5	.	.	TGTGCTAGTGGCCCCCCCAGAGCCTATAACACTGAAGCTTTCTTT	CASGPPRAYNTEAFF
TRBJ2-7	TRBV30	.	.	TGTGCCTGGAGTGTAGGGGGGCTGATGTACTTC	CAWSVGGLMYF
TRBJ1-2	TRBV5-1	TRBD1	.	TGCGCCAGCAGCGACGGACAGGGCCGGTATGGCTACACCTTC	CASSDGQGRYGYTF
TRBJ1-5	TRBV12-3/TRBV12-4	.	.	TGTGCCAGTTCCCGGGCCCTAAATCAGCCCCAGCATTTT	CASSRALNQPQHF
TRBJ1-1	TRBV6-2/TRBV6-3	.	.	TGTGCCAGCAGTCGGGACTGGTCTTTGATTGGTGAAGCTTTCTTT	CASSRDWSLIGEAFF
TRBJ2-7	TRBV7-9	.	once	TGTGCCAGCAGCCTTCGAGGACGAAGCTCCTACGAGCAGTACTTC	CASSLRGRSSYEQYF
TRBJ2-3	TRBV3-1/TRBV3-2	TRBD2	.	TGTGCCAGCAGCCCTGAGGGACTAGCGGGTAGCACAGATACGCAGTATTTT	CASSPEGLAGSTDTQYF
TRBJ1-6	TRBV7-9	TRBD1	.	TGTGCCAGCAGCTTGACAGGGGGCGATCCACCCCTCCACTTT	CASSLTGGDPPLHF
TRBJ1-5	TRBV4-1	.	.	TGCGCCAGCAGCCAAGTCTGGCAGAACAATCAGCCCCAGCATTTT	CASSQVWQNNQPQHF
TRBJ2-1	TRBV19	TRBD2	.	TGTGCCAGTAGATCACTAGCGGATTACAATGAGCAGTTCTTC	CASRSLADYNEQFF
TRBJ1-2	TRBV7-9	TRBD1	many	TGTGCCAGCAGCAAAAAAGCTCAGGGGGGGAACAACTATGGCTACACCTTC	CASSKKAQGGNNYGYTF
TRBJ2-7	TRBV9	.	.	TGTGCCAGCAGCGTAGGGACAGCCAGCTACGAGCAGTACTTC	CASSVGTASYEQYF
TRBJ1-6	TRBV7-9	.	few	TGTGCCAGCAGCTTAGATACCCGGACTGCTAATTCACCCCTCCACTTT	CASSLDTRTANSPLHF
TRBJ2-4	TRBV5-1	.	.	TGCGCCAGCAGCTTCGGGACGTTCCTGGGGGCCAAAAACATTCAGTACTTC	CASSFGTFLGAKNIQYF
TRBJ2-7	TRBV24-1	.	few	TGTGCCACCAGTGACGGACAGATTTCCTCCTACGAGCAGTACTTC	CATSDGQISSYEQYF
TRBJ1-1	TRBV5-1	.	.	TGCGCCAGCAGGGTGGTGGACACTGAAGCTTTCTTT	CASRVVDTEAFF
TRBJ1-2	TRBV7-2	.	.	TGTGCCAGCAGCTTAGCTCGGAACCTTTTTAACTATGGCTACACCTTC	CASSLARNLFNYGYTF
TRBJ1-5	TRBV18	.	.	TGTGCCAGCTCACCGGCCTCCGGGACTGCCAATCAGCCCCAGCATTTT	CASSPASGTANQPQHF
TRBJ2-7	TRBV7-2	.	.	TGTGCCAGCAGCTTAGACAGGCCTCGGCCCACCTACGAGCAGTACTTC	CASSLDRPRPTYEQYF